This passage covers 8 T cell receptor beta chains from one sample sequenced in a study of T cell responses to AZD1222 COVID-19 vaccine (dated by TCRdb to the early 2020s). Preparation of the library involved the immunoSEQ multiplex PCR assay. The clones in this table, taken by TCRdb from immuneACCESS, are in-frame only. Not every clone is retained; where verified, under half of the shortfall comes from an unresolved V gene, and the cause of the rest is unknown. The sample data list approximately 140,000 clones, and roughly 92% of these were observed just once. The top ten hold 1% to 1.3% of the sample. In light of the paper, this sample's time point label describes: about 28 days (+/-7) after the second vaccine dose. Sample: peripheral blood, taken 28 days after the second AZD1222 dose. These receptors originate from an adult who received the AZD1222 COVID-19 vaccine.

Here the CDR3 reads CASSLRAGGHNEQFF. The CDR3 nucleotides read TGTGCCAGCAGCTTAAGAGCGGGAGGCCACAATGAGCAGTTCTTC. The V call is TRBV11-2, the J call TRBJ2-1; 9 nucleotides line up with TRBD2. In germline, CDR1 is SGHAT, CDR2 FQNNGV. Trimming removed 2 bases from V and 5 bases from J; junction bases left unmatched: 4. The CDR3 runs 15 residues.

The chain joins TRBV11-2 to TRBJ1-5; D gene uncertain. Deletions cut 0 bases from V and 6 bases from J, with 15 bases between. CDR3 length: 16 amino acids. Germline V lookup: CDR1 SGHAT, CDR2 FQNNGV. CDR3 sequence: CASSLDGQRNSQPQHF. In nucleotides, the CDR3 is TGTGCCAGCAGCTTAGATGGGCAGCGGAACAGTCAGCCCCAGCATTTT.

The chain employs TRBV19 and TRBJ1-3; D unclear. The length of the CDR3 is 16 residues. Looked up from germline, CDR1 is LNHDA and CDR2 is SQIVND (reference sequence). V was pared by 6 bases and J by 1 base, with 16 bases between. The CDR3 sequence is CASRPGRAESGNTIYF. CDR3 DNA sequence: TGTGCCAGTAGACCCGGAAGGGCAGAATCTGGAAACACCATATATTTT.

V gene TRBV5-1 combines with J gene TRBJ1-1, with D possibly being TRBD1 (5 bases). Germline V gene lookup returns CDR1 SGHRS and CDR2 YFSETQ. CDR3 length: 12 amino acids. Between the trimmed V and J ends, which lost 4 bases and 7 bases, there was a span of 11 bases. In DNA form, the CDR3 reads TGCGCCAGCAGCCTATCGACAGATGAAGCTTTCTTT. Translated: CASSLSTDEAFF.

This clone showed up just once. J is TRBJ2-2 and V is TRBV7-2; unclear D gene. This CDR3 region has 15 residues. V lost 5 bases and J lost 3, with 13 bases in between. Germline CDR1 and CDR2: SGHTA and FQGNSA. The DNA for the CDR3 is TGTGCCAGCAGCCTGACTTACACCCACACCGGGGAGCTGTTTTTT. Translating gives CASSLTYTHTGELFF.

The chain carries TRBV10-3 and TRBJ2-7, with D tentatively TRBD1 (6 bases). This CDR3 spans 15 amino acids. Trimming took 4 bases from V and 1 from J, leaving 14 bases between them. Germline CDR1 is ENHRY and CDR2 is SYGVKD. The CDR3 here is CAISVGTPDSYEQYF. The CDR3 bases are TGTGCCATCAGTGTGGGGACACCTGATTCCTACGAGCAGTACTTC.

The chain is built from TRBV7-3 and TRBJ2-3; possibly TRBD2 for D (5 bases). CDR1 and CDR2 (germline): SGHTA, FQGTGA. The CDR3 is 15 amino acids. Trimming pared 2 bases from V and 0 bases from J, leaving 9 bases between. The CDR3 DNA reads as TGTGCCAGCAGCTTACTAGCTATAAGCACAGATACGCAGTATTTT. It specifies CASSLLAISTDTQYF.

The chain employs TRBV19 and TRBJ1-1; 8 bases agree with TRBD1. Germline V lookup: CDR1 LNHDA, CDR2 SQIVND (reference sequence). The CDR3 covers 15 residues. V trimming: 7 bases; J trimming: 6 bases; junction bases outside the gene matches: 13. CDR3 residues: CASKETGTGVAEAFF. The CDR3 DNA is TGTGCCAGTAAGGAAACCGGGACAGGCGTTGCTGAAGCTTTCTTT.